Listed here is a single T cell receptor (beta chain). This specimen belongs to a study of blood T cell repertoires in COVID-19. Study overall: Acute and convalescent COVID-19 samples came from the United States, Italy and Spain.

Authors' processing steps: Estimation of nucleated cell counts relied on the amplification of reference gene primers. The table came from immunoSEQ multiplex PCR; TCRdb's copy has only in-frame clones and leaves some out. The DNA gave D and trimming, while V, J and clone size come from that table. The table includes hundreds of thousands of clones, more than 85% detected once. Symptom resolution, clearance, or two negative PCRs marked donors in Cohort 3 as recovered. Per germline, CDR1 MNHEY and CDR2 SMNVEV (reference sequence). J lost 7 bases, V lost 1 base, and 12 bases had no gene match. This CDR3 has 17 amino acids.

V gene TRBV27 combines with J gene TRBJ1-1; 10 bases agree with TRBD1. The sample consisted of PBMCs or T cells enriched from blood (not recorded which). The receptor comes from a man aged 35 to 55 who had recovered from COVID-19. The CDR3 nucleotides read TGTGCCAGCAGTTTATACGATCTTGGGGGACAGGGGAGTGAAGCTTTCTTT. This encodes CASSLYDLGGQGSEAFF.